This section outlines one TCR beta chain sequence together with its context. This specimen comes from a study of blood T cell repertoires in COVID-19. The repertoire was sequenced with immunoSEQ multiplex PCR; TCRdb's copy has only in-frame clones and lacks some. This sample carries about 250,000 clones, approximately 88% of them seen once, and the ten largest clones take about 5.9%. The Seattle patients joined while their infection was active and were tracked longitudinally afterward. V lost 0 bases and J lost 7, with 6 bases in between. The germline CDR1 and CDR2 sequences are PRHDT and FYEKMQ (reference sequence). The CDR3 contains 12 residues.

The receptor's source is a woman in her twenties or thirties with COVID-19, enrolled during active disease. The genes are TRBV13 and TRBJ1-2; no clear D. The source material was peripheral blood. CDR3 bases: TGTGCCAGCAGCTTAGGTCCGGTTGGCTACACCTTC. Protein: CASSLGPVGYTF.